These 8 T cell receptor beta chains were all obtained from the same sample, sequenced in a study of T cell repertoires in cytomegalovirus infection. TCRdb called the reads again in MiXCR, with one record for every CDR3 protein. Of about 740,000 distinct CDR3 sequences in the sample, roughly 36% were seen once. The sample taken for sequencing was PBMCs. The receptors come from a human donor in good health (CMV status not recorded). Some clones in this sample may be carry-over from other donors' samples.

The V call is TRBV28, the J call TRBJ2-7, with D perhaps matching TRBD1 (5 bases). CDR1 is MDHEN, CDR2 SYDVKM, per germline. The V end lost 6 bases, the J end lost 0 bases, and 18 bases lay between the germline ends. The CDR3 is made up of 16 amino acids. In DNA form, the CDR3 reads TGTGCCAGCAGCCCCATAGGGGTGGGCAGCTCCTACGAGCAGTACTTC. The encoded protein is CASSPIGVGSSYEQYF.

CDR3 sequence: CASSPPGGANYGYTF. The CDR3 DNA sequence: TGTGCCAGCAGTCCCCCCGGGGGGGCTAACTATGGCTACACCTTC. This sequence joins TRBV28 and TRBJ1-2, with D tentatively TRBD1 (5 bases). The CDR3 has 15 amino acids. CDR1 MDHEN and CDR2 SYDVKM come from the germline V gene. V was clipped by 5 bases and J by 0 bases, with 13 bases between them.

The rearrangement uses TRBV28 and TRBJ2-7; possible D gene TRBD2, 7 bases. Trimming shortened V by 5 bases and J by 7 bases, and 21 bases separated the two germline ends. The germline V gene has CDR1 MDHEN and CDR2 SYDVKM. This CDR3 is built from 15 residues. The CDR3 loop reads CASSLTTGGHREQYF. The CDR3 DNA reads TGTGCCAGCAGTCTAACGACGGGGGGCCACCGTGAGCAGTACTTC.

This clonotype was found once. A much larger clone lies a single base off, so this may be a read error. The gene calls are TRBV7-8 and TRBJ2-7, with D possibly TRBD2 on 6 matching bases. The CDR3 has 15 residues. Germline V gene lookup returns CDR1 SGHVS and CDR2 FQNEAQ. CDR3 coding DNA: TGTGCCAGCAGCTCCTTTAGCGGCACATTCTACGAGCGGTACTTC. Amino acid sequence: CASSSFSGTFYERYF.

This clonotype was detected many times. V usage is TRBV7-2 and J usage is TRBJ2-3; D not certain. This CDR3 comprises 13 residues. CDR1 SGHTA and CDR2 FQGNSA come from the germline V gene. V shed 6 bases and J shed 0 bases, with 7 bases lying between them. CDR3 amino acids: CASRLASTDTQYF. The DNA of the CDR3 is TGTGCCAGCAGGCTCGCTAGCACAGATACGCAGTATTTT.

The gene calls are TRBV4-1 and TRBJ2-5; D not resolved. Germline V CDR1 and CDR2: MGHRA, YSYEKL. Trimming took off 0 bases at V and 1 base at J, with 9 bases between the two ends. This CDR3 is built from 15 residues. CDR3 bases: TGCGCCAGCAGCCAAGATCGCTACCTCCAAGAGACCCAGTACTTC. This encodes CASSQDRYLQETQYF.

The V call is TRBV6-1, the J call TRBJ2-5; D is perhaps TRBD2 (6 bases). V was trimmed by 0 bases and J by 3 bases, leaving 20 bases between them. Germline loops: CDR1 MNHNS, CDR2 SASEGT. This CDR3 is 18 amino acids long. CDR3 sequence: CASSEALLGTEGKETQYF. CDR3 bases: TGTGCCAGCAGTGAAGCGCTTCTAGGGACTGAGGGGAAAGAGACCCAGTACTTC.

The chain couples TRBV19 to TRBJ2-1; D may correspond to TRBD1 or TRBD2 (6 bases each). Trimming shortened V by 4 bases and J by 5 bases, and 15 bases separated the two germline ends. The CDR3 contains 15 residues. The V gene's germline CDR1 is LNHDA and CDR2 SQIVND (reference sequence). The CDR3 spells CASSTGGGRNNEQFF. CDR3 nucleotide sequence: TGTGCCAGTAGTACCGGGGGCGGGCGGAACAATGAGCAGTTCTTC.